This TCR beta chain is from a study of T cell responses to AZD1222 COVID-19 vaccine. The CDR3 has 15 amino acids. CDR1 is GTSNPN, CDR2 SVGIG, per germline (reference sequence). Findings of the study overall: Among those given AZD1222, only five or six were seropositive at baseline.

Using immunoSEQ multiplex PCR, the repertoire was profiled, and TCRdb retains in-frame clones only, with some absent. The repertoire holds 190,000 or so clones, with about 93% as singletons. This clone was detected only once. The antigen is unknown. An end of the junction does not agree with germline; a read error may underlie this. This sample comprised peripheral blood, obtained 28 days after the second AZD1222 dose. The receptor's source is an adult who received the AZD1222 COVID-19 vaccine. This rearrangement joins TRBV30 to TRBJ1-1, with TRBD1 matching 11 bases. CDR3 DNA: TGTGCCCGGAGATGGGCGGACAGGGGGCATACTGAAGCTTTCTTT. Translating gives CARRWADRGHTEAFF.